This T cell receptor (beta chain) originates from a study of cytomegalovirus exposure and HLA in healthy donors. At the level of the study: HLA-typed donors were the source of about 85 million unique TCRs held in an early data release.

General study findings and limits: Most TCR beta V segments were productive about 90% or about 30% of the time in an earlier analysis.

It was healthy bone marrow donors who served as donors. Primers for the PCR totalled 60 Vbeta and 13 Jbeta. Generated by immunoSEQ multiplex PCR, the TCRdb table keeps only in-frame clones and is missing some. The sample includes some 130,000 clones, over 75% of them seen just once. Details on this clone: Its target is unknown.

The CDR3 sequence is 12 residues long. CDR1 is MNHEY, CDR2 SVGAGI, per germline. With 6 bases clipped from V and 11 bases from J, the junction kept 9 bases outside the gene matches. The rearrangement joins TRBV6-5 to TRBJ1-1, with TRBD1 identical over 7 bases. Sequencing was done on a sample of PBMCs. The source of this sequence is a man aged 25-40 years in good health. CDR3 residues: CASSVTGVEAFF. CDR3 DNA sequence: TGTGCCAGCAGCGTAACAGGGGTGGAGGCTTTCTTT.